This TCR beta chain is from a study of Graves' ophthalmopathy and Graves' hyperthyroidism. Study-wide background: Hyperthyroidism qualified as stable when ophthalmopathy did not develop within 18 months of follow-up. Points from the study as a whole: This model predicted ophthalmopathy progression (sensitivity around 70%, specificity 72% to 85%).

Regarding this clonotype: Its antigen remains unknown.

This CDR3 contains 17 residues. The V gene's germline CDR1 is LNHNV and CDR2 YYDKDF (reference sequence). With 4 bases removed from V and 0 bases from J, the gap between germline ends came to 19 bases. TCR beta CDR3 amplification used RNA transcripts. HTBI-primed RT-PCR formed the first round, and a multiplex PCR formed the second. TCRdb called the multiplex PCR reads again in MiXCR, with one record for every CDR3 protein. The sample shows over a million distinct CDR3 sequences, about 36% of them seen only once. This clonotype was sampled from an adult man with Graves' hyperthyroidism. The sample taken for sequencing was peripheral blood or thyroid tissue (not recorded which). The chain links TRBV15 to TRBJ2-7; no clear D. CDR3 sequence (DNA): TGTGCCACCAGCACAAGCACACCGCGACTTGCCTCCTACGAGCAGTACTTC. Amino acids: CATSTSTPRLASYEQYF. Looking up the rest from reference TRBV15 and TRBJ2-7 gives the full variable domain: DAMVIQNPRYQVTQFGKPVTLSCSQTLNHNVMYWYQQKSSQAPKLLFHYYDKDFNNEADTPDNFQSRRPNTSFCFLDIRSPGLGDTAMYLCATSTSTPRLASYEQYFGPGTRLTVT.